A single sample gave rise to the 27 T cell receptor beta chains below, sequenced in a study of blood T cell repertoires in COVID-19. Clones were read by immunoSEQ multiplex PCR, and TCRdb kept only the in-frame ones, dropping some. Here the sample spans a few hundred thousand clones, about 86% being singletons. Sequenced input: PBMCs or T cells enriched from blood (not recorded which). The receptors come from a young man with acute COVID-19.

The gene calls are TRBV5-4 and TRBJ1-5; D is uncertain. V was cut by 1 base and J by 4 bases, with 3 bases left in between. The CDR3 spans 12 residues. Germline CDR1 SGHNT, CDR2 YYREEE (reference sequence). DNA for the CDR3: TGTGCCAGCAGCTTGCCGAATCAGCCCCAGCATTTT. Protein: CASSLPNQPQHF.

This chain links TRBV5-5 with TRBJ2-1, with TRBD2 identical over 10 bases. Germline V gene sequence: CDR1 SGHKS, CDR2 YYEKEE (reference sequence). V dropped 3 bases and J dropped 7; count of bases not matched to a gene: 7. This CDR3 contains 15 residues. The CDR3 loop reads CASSWVAGGLNEQFF. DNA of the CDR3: TGTGCCAGCAGCTGGGTAGCGGGGGGTTTAAATGAGCAGTTCTTC.

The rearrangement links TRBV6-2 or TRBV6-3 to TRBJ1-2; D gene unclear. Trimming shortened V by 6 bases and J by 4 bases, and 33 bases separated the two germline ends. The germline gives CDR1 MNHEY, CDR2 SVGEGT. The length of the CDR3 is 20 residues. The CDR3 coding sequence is TGTGCCAGCAGCTATACTACCCAGACGAGCACCCCTATGGCCTTCTATGGCTACACCTTC. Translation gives CASSYTTQTSTPMAFYGYTF.

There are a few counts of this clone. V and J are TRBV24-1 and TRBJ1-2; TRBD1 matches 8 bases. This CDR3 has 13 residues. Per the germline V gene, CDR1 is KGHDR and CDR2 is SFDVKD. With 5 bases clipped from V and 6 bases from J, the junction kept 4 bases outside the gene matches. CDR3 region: CATSVGTGDGYTF. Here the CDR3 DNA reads TGTGCCACCAGTGTCGGGACAGGCGATGGCTACACCTTC.

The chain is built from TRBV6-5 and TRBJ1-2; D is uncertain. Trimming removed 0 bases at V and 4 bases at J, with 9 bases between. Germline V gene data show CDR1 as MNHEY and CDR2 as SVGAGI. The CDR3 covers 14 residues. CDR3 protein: CASSYSRQFYGYTF. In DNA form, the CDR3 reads TGTGCCAGCAGTTACTCGAGGCAGTTCTATGGCTACACCTTC.

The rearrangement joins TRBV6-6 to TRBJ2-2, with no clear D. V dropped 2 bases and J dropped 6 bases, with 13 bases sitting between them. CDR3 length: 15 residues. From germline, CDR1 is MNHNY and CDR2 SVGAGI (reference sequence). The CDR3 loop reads CASSYRRRRAGELFF. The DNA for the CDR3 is TGTGCCAGCAGTTACAGGCGCCGGAGAGCCGGGGAGCTGTTTTTT.

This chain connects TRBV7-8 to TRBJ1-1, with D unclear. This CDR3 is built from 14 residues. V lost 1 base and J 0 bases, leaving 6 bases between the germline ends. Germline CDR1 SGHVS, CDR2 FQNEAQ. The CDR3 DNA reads TGTGCCAGCAGCTTAGGGCAGATGAACACTGAAGCTTTCTTT. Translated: CASSLGQMNTEAFF. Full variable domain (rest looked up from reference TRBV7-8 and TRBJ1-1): GAGVSQSPRYKVAKRGQDVALRCDPISGHVSLFWYQQALGQGPEFLTYFQNEAQLDKSGLPSDRFFAERPEGSVSTLKIQRTQQEDSAVYLCASSLGQMNTEAFFGQGTRLTVV.

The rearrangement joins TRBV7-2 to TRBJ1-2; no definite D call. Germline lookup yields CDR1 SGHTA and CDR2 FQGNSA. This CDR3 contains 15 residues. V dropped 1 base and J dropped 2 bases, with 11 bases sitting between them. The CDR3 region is CASSLGMGLNYGYTF. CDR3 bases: TGTGCCAGCAGCTTAGGTATGGGCCTCAACTATGGCTACACCTTC.

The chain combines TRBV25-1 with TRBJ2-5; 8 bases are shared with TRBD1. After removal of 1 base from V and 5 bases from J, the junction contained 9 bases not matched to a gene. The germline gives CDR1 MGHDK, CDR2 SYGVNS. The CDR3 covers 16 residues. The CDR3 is CASSELLNRGRETQYF. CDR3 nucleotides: TGTGCCAGCAGTGAATTGCTGAACAGGGGGAGGGAGACCCAGTACTTC.

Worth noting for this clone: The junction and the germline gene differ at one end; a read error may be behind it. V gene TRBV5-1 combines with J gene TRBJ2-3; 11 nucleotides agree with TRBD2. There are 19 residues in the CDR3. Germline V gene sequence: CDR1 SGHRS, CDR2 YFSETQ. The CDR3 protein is CASRRLTSGTLSSTDTQYF. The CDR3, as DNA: TGTGCCAGCCGTCGGCTGACTAGCGGGACCCTCTCCAGCACAGATACGCAGTATTTT.

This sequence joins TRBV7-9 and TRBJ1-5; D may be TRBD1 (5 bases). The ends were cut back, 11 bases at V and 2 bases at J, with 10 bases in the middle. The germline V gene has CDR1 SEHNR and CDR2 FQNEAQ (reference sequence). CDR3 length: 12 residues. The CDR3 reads CAGAEGNQPQHF. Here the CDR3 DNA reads TGTGCCGGGGCCGAGGGCAATCAGCCCCAGCATTTT.

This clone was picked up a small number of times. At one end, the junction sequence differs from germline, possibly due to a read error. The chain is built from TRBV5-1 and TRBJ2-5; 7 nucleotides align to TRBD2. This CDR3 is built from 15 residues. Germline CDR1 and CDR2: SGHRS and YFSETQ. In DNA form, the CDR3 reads TGTGCCAGCAGCTTAGACGGGAGGAAGGAAGAGACCCAGTACTTC. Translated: CASSLDGRKEETQYF. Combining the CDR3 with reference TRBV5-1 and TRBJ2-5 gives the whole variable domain KAGVTQTPRYLIKTRGQQVTLSCSPISGHRSVSWYQQTPGQGLQFLFEYFSETQRNKGNFPGRFSGRQFSNSRSEMNVSTLELGDSALYLCASSLDGRKEETQYFGPGTRLLVL.

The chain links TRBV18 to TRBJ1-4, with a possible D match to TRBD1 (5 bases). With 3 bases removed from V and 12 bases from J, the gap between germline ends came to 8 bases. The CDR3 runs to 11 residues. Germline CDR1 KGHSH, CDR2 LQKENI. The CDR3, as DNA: TGTGCCAGCTCACCGGGCAGGGAACTGTTTTTT. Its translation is CASSPGRELFF.

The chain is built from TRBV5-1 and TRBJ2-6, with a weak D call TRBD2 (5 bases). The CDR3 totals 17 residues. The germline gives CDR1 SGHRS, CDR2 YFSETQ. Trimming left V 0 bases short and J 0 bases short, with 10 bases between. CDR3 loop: CASSLAGSNSGANVLTF. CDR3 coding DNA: TGCGCCAGCAGCTTGGCGGGGAGCAACTCTGGGGCCAACGTCCTGACTTTC.

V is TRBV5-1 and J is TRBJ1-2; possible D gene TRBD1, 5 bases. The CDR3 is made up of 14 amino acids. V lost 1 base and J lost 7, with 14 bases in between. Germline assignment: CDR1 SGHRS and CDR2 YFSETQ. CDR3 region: CASSLSRQGGGYTF. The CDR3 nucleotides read TGCGCCAGCAGCTTGAGCCGGCAGGGAGGTGGCTACACCTTC.

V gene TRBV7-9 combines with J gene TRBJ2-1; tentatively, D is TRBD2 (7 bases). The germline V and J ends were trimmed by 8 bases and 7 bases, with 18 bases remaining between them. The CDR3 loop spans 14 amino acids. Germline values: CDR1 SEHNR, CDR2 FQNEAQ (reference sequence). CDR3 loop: CASGPPGGPNEQFF. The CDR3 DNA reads TGTGCCAGCGGTCCCCCGGGGGGCCCTAATGAGCAGTTCTTC.

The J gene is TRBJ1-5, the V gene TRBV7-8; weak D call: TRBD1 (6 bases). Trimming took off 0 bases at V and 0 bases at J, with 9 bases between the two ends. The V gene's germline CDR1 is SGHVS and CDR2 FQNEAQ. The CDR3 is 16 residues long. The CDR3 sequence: CASSLARTVSNQPQHF. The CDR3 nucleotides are TGTGCCAGCAGCTTAGCGAGGACAGTTAGCAATCAGCCCCAGCATTTT.

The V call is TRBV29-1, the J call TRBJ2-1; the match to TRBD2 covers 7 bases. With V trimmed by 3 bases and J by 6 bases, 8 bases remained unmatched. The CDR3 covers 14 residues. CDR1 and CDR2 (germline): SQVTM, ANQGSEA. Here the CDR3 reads CSVEGGSLFNEQFF. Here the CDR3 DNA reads TGCAGCGTTGAGGGAGGGAGCCTATTCAATGAGCAGTTCTTC.

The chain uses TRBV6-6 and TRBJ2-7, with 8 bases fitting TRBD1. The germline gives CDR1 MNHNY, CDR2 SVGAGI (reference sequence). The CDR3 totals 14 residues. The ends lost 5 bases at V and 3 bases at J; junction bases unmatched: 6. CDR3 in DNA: TGTGCCAGCAGTCAGGGGGCGGGACGCTACGAGCAGTACGTC. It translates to CASSQGAGRYEQYV.

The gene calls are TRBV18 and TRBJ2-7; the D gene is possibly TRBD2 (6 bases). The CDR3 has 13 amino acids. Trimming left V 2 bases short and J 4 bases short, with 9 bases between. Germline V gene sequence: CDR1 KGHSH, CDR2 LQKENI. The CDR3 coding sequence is TGTGCCAGCTCACCATTGCGGGGATACGAGCAGTACGTC. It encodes CASSPLRGYEQYV.

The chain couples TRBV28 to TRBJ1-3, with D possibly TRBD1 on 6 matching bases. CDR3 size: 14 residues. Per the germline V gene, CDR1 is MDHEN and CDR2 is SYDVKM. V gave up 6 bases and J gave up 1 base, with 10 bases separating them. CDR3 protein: CASRETGSGNTIYF. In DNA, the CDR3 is TGTGCCAGCAGAGAAACAGGGTCTGGAAACACCATATATTTT.

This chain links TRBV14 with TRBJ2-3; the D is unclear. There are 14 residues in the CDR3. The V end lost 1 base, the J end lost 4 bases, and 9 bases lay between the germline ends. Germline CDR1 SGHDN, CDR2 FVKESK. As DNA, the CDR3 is TGTGCCAGCAGCCAAGTGGCATTCCCAGATACGCAGTATTTT. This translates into CASSQVAFPDTQYF.

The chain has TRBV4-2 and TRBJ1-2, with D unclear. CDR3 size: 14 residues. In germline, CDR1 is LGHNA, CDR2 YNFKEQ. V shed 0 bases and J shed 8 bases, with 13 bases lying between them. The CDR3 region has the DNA TGTGCCAGCAGCCAAGATTCCCAAAGAGCCGGCTACACCTTC. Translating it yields CASSQDSQRAGYTF.

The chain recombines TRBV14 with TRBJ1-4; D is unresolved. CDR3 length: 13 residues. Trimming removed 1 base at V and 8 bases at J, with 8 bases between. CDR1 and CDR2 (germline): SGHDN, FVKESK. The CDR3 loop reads CASSQAGWEKLFF. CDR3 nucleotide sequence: TGTGCCAGCAGCCAAGCCGGGTGGGAAAAACTGTTTTTT.

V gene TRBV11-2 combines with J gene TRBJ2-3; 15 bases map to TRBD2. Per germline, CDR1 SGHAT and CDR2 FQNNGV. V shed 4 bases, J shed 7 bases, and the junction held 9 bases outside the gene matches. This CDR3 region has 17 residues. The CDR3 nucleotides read TGTGCCAGCAGCTCCGGCGGACTAGCGGGGGGGCGGAATACGCAGTATTTT. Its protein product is CASSSGGLAGGRNTQYF.

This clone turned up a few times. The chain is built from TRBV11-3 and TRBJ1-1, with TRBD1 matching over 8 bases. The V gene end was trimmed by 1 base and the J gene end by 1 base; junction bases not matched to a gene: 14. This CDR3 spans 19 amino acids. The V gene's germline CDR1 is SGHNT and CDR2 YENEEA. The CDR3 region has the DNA TGTGCCAGCAGCTTAGTCCGTCCAGGGGGCGTCGGGCGGAACACTGAAGCTTTCTTT. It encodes CASSLVRPGGVGRNTEAFF.

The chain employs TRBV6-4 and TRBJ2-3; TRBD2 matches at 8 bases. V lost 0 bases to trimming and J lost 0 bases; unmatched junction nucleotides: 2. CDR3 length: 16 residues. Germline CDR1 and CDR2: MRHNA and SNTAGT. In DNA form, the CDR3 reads TGTGCCAGCAGTGACTCCGCTAGCGGGAGCACAGATACGCAGTATTTT. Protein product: CASSDSASGSTDTQYF.